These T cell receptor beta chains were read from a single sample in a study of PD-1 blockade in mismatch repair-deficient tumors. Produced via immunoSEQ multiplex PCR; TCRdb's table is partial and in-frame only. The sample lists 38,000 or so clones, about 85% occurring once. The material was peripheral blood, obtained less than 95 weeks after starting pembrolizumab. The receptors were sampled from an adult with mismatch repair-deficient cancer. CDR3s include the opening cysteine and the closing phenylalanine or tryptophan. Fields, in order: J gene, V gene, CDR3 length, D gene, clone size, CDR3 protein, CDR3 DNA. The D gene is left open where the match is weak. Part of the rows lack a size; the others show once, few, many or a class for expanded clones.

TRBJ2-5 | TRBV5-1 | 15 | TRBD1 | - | CASSLGAGQGETQYF | TGCGCCAGCAGCTTGGGGGCGGGACAGGGAGAGACCCAGTACTTC
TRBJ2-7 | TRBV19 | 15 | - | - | CASTPGQEISYEQYF | TGTGCCAGTACCCCCGGGCAGGAGATCTCCTACGAGCAGTACTTC
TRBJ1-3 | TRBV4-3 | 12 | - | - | CASSPGGNTIYF | TGCGCCAGCAGCCCCGGGGGAAACACCATATATTTT
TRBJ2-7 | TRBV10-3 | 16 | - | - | CAISESTDRFAYEQYF | TGTGCCATCAGTGAGTCTACAGATAGATTCGCCTACGAGCAGTACTTC
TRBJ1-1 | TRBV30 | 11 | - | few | CAVRPGTEAFF | TGTGCCGTCAGACCGGGAACTGAAGCTTTCTTT
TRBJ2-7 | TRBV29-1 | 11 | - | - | CSVGDTYEQYF | TGCAGCGTTGGGGACACCTACGAGCAGTACTTC
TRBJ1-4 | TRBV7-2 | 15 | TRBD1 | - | CASSPWDRANEKLFF | TGTGCCAGCAGCCCCTGGGACAGGGCTAATGAAAAACTGTTTTTT
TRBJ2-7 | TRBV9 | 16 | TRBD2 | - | CASSLGLAGGPYEQYF | TGTGCCAGCAGCCTGGGACTAGCGGGAGGGCCCTACGAGCAGTACTTC
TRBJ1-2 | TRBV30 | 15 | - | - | CAWSAGRDGGEGYTF | TGTGCCTGGAGCGCGGGACGGGACGGTGGAGAGGGCTACACCTTC
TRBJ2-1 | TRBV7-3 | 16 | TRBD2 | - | CASSPGRGSSYNEQFF | TGTGCCAGCAGCCCGGGCCGCGGGAGCTCCTACAATGAGCAGTTCTTC
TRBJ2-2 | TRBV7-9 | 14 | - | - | CASSLGADTGELFF | TGTGCCAGCAGCTTGGGGGCGGACACCGGGGAGCTGTTTTTT
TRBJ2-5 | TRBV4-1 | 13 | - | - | CASSQIYEETQYF | TGCGCCAGCAGCCAAATCTACGAAGAGACCCAGTACTTC
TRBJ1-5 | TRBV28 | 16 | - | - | CASSGGSPRGNQPQHF | TGTGCCAGCAGTGGGGGAAGTCCCAGGGGAAATCAGCCCCAGCATTTT
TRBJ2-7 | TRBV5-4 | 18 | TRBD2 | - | CASSLEVGLAGGPSEQYF | TGTGCCAGCAGCTTGGAAGTGGGACTAGCGGGAGGGCCTTCCGAGCAGTACTTC
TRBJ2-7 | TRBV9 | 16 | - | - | CASSVAYGTASYEQYF | TGTGCCAGCAGCGTAGCTTACGGGACGGCTTCCTACGAGCAGTACTTC
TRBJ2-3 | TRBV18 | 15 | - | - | CASSPLSGSADTQYF | TGTGCCAGCTCACCACTTTCTGGGAGCGCGGATACGCAGTATTTT
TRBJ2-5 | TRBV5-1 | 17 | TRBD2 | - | CASRYRLAGGGGETQYF | TGCGCCAGCAGATACCGACTAGCGGGAGGGGGGGGAGAGACCCAGTACTTC
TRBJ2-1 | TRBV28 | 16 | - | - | CASSSRTEGIRYEQFF | TGTGCCAGCAGTTCTCGGACCGAGGGGATAAGGTATGAGCAGTTCTTC
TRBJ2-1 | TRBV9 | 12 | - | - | CASSVGQNEQFF | TGTGCCAGCAGCGTAGGTCAGAATGAGCAGTTCTTC
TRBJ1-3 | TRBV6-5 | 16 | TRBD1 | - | CASSYSTGVLGNTIYF | TGTGCCAGCAGTTACTCGACAGGGGTCCTTGGAAACACCATATATTTT
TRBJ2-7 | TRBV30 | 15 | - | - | CAWTPGGRGKGEQYF | TGTGCCTGGACCCCAGGTGGCAGGGGAAAGGGGGAGCAGTACTTC
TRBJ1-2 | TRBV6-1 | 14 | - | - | CASSEAGSNYGYTF | TGTGCCAGCAGTGAAGCAGGCAGCAACTATGGCTACACCTTC
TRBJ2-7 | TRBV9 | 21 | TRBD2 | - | CASSGPPGTSGRGVPAYEQYF | TGTGCCAGCAGCGGACCCCCCGGGACTAGCGGGAGGGGGGTACCCGCCTACGAGCAGTACTTC
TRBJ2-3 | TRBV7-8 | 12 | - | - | CASSPNSYTQYF | TGTGCCAGCAGCCCGAATTCTTATACGCAGTATTTT
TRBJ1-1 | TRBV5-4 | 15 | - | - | CASSLAQQLNTEAFF | TGTGCCAGCAGCTTGGCACAGCAATTGAACACTGAAGCTTTCTTT
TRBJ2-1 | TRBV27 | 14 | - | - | CASSSTQTGNGQFF | TGTGCCAGCAGTTCGACACAGACTGGGAATGGACAGTTCTTC
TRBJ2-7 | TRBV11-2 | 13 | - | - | CASSLGTSYEQYF | TGTGCCAGCAGCTTAGGGACTTCCTACGAGCAGTACTTC
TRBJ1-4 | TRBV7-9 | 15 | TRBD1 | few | CASRAGTGFNEKLFF | TGTGCCAGCAGAGCCGGGACAGGGTTTAATGAAAAACTGTTTTTT
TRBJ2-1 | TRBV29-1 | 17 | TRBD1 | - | CSASGGSGQGSYNEQFF | TGCAGCGCCTCAGGGGGATCGGGACAAGGCTCCTACAATGAGCAGTTCTTC
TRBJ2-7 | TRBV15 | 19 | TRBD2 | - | CATSSSYRTSGRDSYEQYF | TGTGCCACCAGCAGTTCCTATAGGACTAGCGGAAGAGACTCCTACGAGCAGTACTTC
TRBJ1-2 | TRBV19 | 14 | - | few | CASSIELSNYGYTF | TGTGCCAGTAGTATCGAACTATCTAACTATGGCTACACCTTC
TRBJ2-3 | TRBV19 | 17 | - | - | CAPIIGPQAIPQDTQYF | TGTGCCCCAATAATAGGGCCCCAGGCTATTCCACAGGATACGCAGTATTTT
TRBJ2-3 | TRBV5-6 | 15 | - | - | CASSPPGGDTDTQYF | TGTGCCAGCAGCCCTCCAGGGGGGGATACAGATACGCAGTATTTT
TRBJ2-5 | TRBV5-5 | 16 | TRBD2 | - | CASSSGTSGRGETQYF | TGTGCCAGCAGTTCCGGGACTAGCGGGAGAGGGGAGACCCAGTACTTC
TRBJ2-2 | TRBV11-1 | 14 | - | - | CASSPGDIRRELFF | TGTGCCAGCAGCCCCGGGGACATTCGACGGGAGCTGTTTTTT
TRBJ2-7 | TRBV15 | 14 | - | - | CATSRDLATYEQYF | TGTGCCACCAGCAGAGATTTGGCAACCTACGAGCAGTACTTC
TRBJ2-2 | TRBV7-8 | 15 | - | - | CASSRGGPNTGELFF | TGTGCCAGCAGCCGAGGAGGGCCCAACACCGGGGAGCTGTTTTTT
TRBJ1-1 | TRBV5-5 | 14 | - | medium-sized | CASSPYGENTEAFF | TGTGCCAGCAGCCCTTATGGGGAGAACACTGAAGCTTTCTTT
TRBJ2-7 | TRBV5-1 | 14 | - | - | CASSLGSGGAEQYF | TGCGCCAGCAGCTTGGGATCAGGGGGGGCCGAGCAGTACTTC
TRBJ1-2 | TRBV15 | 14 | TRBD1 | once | CATSRSGQFYGYTF | TGTGCCACCAGCAGGTCGGGACAGTTTTATGGCTACACCTTC
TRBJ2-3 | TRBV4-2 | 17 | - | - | CASSLMGGGGTTDTQYF | TGTGCCAGCAGCCTTATGGGTGGGGGCGGGACCACAGATACGCAGTATTTT
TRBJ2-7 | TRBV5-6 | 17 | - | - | CASSLAIYSYNSYEQYF | TGTGCCAGCAGCTTGGCCATTTACAGCTATAACTCCTACGAGCAGTACTTC
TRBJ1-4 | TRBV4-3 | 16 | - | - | CASSQEVGSVGEKLFF | TGCGCCAGCAGCCAAGAAGTCGGGAGTGTGGGCGAAAAACTGTTTTTT
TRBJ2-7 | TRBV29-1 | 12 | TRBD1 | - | CSGGQGAYEQYF | TGCAGCGGTGGACAGGGGGCGTACGAGCAGTACTTC
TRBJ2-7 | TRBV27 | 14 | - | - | CASSWGGPTYEQYF | TGTGCCAGCAGTTGGGGAGGACCGACCTACGAGCAGTACTTC
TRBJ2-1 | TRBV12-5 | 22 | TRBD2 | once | CASGLVIGSSSGRPSSYNEQFF | TGTGCTAGTGGTTTGGTAATAGGGAGTTCTAGCGGGAGGCCTAGCTCCTACAATGAGCAGTTCTTC
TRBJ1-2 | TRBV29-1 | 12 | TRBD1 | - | CSSGTGGNGYTF | TGCAGCTCCGGGACAGGGGGCAATGGCTACACCTTC
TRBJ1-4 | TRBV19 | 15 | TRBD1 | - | CASSPDRGRNEKLFF | TGTGCCAGTAGTCCGGACAGGGGTAGAAATGAAAAACTGTTTTTT
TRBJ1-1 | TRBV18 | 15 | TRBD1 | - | CASSPLLGQATEAFF | TGTGCCAGCTCACCACTCCTGGGACAGGCGACTGAAGCTTTCTTT
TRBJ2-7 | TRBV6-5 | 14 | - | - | CASSYRGLHYEQYF | TGTGCCAGCAGTTACCGGGGTCTCCACTACGAGCAGTACTTC
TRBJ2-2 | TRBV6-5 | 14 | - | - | CASSWNANTGELFF | TGTGCCAGCAGTTGGAACGCGAACACCGGGGAGCTGTTTTTT
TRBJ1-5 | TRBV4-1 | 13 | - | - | CASSQDPNQPQHF | TGCGCCAGCAGCCAAGATCCGAATCAGCCCCAGCATTTT
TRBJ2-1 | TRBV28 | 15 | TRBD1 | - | CASRPGTGEFYEQFF | TGTGCCAGCAGGCCGGGGACAGGGGAGTTCTATGAGCAGTTCTTC
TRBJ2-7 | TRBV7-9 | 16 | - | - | CASSDEAGEPSYEQYF | TGTGCCAGCAGCGACGAGGCCGGAGAGCCGTCCTACGAGCAGTACTTC